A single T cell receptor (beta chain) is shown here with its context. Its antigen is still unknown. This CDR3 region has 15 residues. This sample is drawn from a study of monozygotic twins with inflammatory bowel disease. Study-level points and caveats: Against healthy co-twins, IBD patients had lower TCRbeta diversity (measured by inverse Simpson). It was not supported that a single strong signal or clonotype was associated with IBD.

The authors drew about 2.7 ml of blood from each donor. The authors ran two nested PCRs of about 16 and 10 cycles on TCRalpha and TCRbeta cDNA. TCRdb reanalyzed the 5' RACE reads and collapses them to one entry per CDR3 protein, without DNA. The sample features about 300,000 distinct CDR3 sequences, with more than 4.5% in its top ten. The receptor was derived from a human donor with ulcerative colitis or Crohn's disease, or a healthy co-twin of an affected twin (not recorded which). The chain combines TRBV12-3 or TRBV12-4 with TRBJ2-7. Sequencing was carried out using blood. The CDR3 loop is CASSLGEIRTYEQYF.